These T cell receptor beta chains were read from a single sample in a study of T cells in Graves' hyperthyroidism and ophthalmopathy. From the multiplex PCR reads, TCRdb called clonotypes with MiXCR, one entry per CDR3 protein. This sample has 550,000 to 600,000 distinct CDR3 sequences, with 14% found just once. Sequenced material: blood. The receptor source for this set is a woman aged 18-29 years with Graves' ophthalmopathy. Each CDR3 is given with its conserved first and last residue. The D gene is left open where the match is weak. Rows may omit the clone size; those that give it use once, few, many or a size class.

J: TRBJ2-1
size: many
V: TRBV27
D: -
length: 15
CDR3: CASSLRERLYNEQFF
DNA: TGTGCCAGCAGTTTACGGGAGAGACTCTACAATGAGCAGTTCTTC

J: TRBJ2-7
size: -
V: TRBV3-1
D: TRBD2
length: 14
CDR3: CASSQTAGGYEQYF
DNA: TGTGCCAGCAGCCAAACAGCGGGAGGCTACGAGCAGTACTTC

J: TRBJ1-2
size: few
V: TRBV5-5
D: -
length: 17
CDR3: CASSLTWRTQDGNGYTF
DNA: TGTGCCAGCAGCTTAACCTGGCGGACCCAGGACGGGAATGGCTACACCTTC

J: TRBJ2-4
size: many
V: TRBV2
D: -
length: 19
CDR3: CASSAETTSCLLAKNIQYF
DNA: TGTGCCAGCAGTGCAGAGACCACTTCCTGCCTTCTAGCCAAAAACATTCAGTACTTC

J: TRBJ1-6
size: many
V: TRBV11-3
D: -
length: 15
CDR3: CASRPSSGTNSPLHF
DNA: TGTGCCAGCAGACCGTCCTCAGGGACCAATTCACCCCTCCACTTT

J: TRBJ1-2
size: -
V: TRBV7-2
D: -
length: 14
CDR3: CASSPPVGNNGYTF
DNA: TGTGCCAGCAGCCCTCCAGTGGGCAACAATGGCTACACCTTC

J: TRBJ2-7
size: many
V: TRBV6-1
D: -
length: 14
CDR3: CASSVTSPPAVQYF
DNA: TGTGCCAGCAGTGTAACGTCGCCTCCCGCGGTGCAGTACTTC

J: TRBJ2-7
size: -
V: TRBV20-1
D: -
length: 17
CDR3: CSARTPGASGAIYEQYF
DNA: TGCAGTGCTAGAACTCCCGGGGCCTCCGGCGCCATCTACGAGCAGTACTTC

J: TRBJ2-1
size: -
V: TRBV30
D: -
length: 14
CDR3: CASLPQGSYNEQFF
DNA: TGTGCCAGTTTACCACAGGGCTCCTACAATGAGCAGTTCTTC

J: TRBJ1-2
size: -
V: TRBV29-1
D: -
length: 14
CDR3: CSVGGGEGPYGYTF
DNA: TGCAGCGTTGGAGGGGGGGAGGGACCCTATGGCTACACCTTC

J: TRBJ2-1
size: many
V: TRBV29-1
D: TRBD2
length: 22
CDR3: CSVLRTIRDRGLAGGSYNEQFF
DNA: TGCAGCGTTTTGCGTACGATACGGGACCGGGGACTAGCGGGAGGGTCCTACAATGAGCAGTTCTTC

J: TRBJ2-7
size: few
V: TRBV12-3/TRBV12-4
D: -
length: 11
CDR3: CASYTGYEQYF
DNA: TGTGCCAGCTATACAGGGTACGAGCAGTACTTC

J: TRBJ2-7
size: many
V: TRBV27
D: -
length: 13
CDR3: CASSLRLTYEQYF
DNA: TGTGCCAGCAGTTTACGGCTTACCTACGAGCAGTACTTC

J: TRBJ2-3
size: many
V: TRBV11-2
D: TRBD2
length: 20
CDR3: CASSPRSGLAGGPDTDTQYF
DNA: TGTGCCAGCAGCCCCCGCTCCGGACTAGCGGGAGGGCCGGACACAGATACGCAGTATTTT

J: TRBJ1-4
size: many
V: TRBV28
D: TRBD1
length: 15
CDR3: CASRETGTGNEKLFF
DNA: TGTGCCAGCAGAGAAACCGGGACAGGGAATGAAAAACTGTTTTTT

J: TRBJ2-1
size: many
V: TRBV2
D: TRBD2
length: 16
CDR3: CASITLASGENNEQFF
DNA: TGTGCCAGCATAACGTTGGCTAGCGGGGAAAACAATGAGCAGTTCTTC

J: TRBJ2-7
size: many
V: TRBV12-3/TRBV12-4
D: TRBD1
length: 15
CDR3: CASSLRGQGGHEQYF
DNA: TGTGCCAGCAGTTTAAGGGGACAGGGGGGACACGAGCAGTACTTC

J: TRBJ2-7
size: -
V: TRBV28
D: TRBD2
length: 18
CDR3: CASSFVYGRGEISYEQYF
DNA: TGTGCCAGCAGTTTTGTCTACGGGAGGGGCGAGATCTCCTACGAGCAGTACTTC

J: TRBJ1-5
size: many
V: TRBV30
D: -
length: 13
CDR3: CAWGLQGNQPQHF
DNA: TGTGCCTGGGGGTTACAGGGAAATCAGCCCCAGCATTTT

J: TRBJ2-1
size: -
V: TRBV7-3
D: TRBD2
length: 16
CDR3: CASSPLLAGERNEQFF
DNA: TGTGCCAGCAGCCCCTTACTAGCGGGAGAGAGAAATGAGCAGTTCTTC

J: TRBJ1-1
size: -
V: TRBV6-1
D: -
length: 15
CDR3: CASVQGSSWGTEAFF
DNA: TGTGCCAGCGTACAGGGATCATCTTGGGGCACTGAAGCTTTCTTT

J: TRBJ1-2
size: many
V: TRBV12-3/TRBV12-4
D: -
length: 15
CDR3: CASSLGFDNFYGYTF
DNA: TGTGCCAGCAGTTTAGGTTTCGACAATTTCTATGGCTACACCTTC

J: TRBJ1-1
size: many
V: TRBV27
D: -
length: 13
CDR3: CASSFSGWGEAFF
DNA: TGTGCCAGCAGTTTTTCGGGGTGGGGTGAAGCTTTCTTT

J: TRBJ2-5
size: many
V: TRBV7-3
D: TRBD2
length: 15
CDR3: CASSFQAGPQETQYF
DNA: TGTGCCAGCAGCTTCCAAGCGGGACCGCAAGAGACCCAGTACTTC

J: TRBJ2-7
size: many
V: TRBV11-2
D: -
length: 15
CDR3: CASSLHSTVSYEQYF
DNA: TGTGCCAGCAGCTTACATTCGACAGTTTCCTACGAGCAGTACTTC

J: TRBJ2-1
size: many
V: TRBV6-1
D: -
length: 14
CDR3: CANALTGSYNEQFF
DNA: TGTGCCAATGCCTTGACAGGCTCCTACAATGAGCAGTTCTTC

J: TRBJ2-7
size: many
V: TRBV28
D: TRBD2
length: 17
CDR3: CASSLWASGAGAYEQYF
DNA: TGTGCCAGCAGTTTATGGGCTAGCGGGGCGGGCGCCTACGAGCAGTACTTC

J: TRBJ1-1
size: few
V: TRBV18
D: -
length: 17
CDR3: CASSPFRASNLDTEAFF
DNA: TGTGCCAGCTCACCGTTCCGGGCCTCCAATTTGGACACTGAAGCTTTCTTT

J: TRBJ1-4
size: few
V: TRBV11-2
D: TRBD1
length: 14
CDR3: CASQGGATNEKLFF
DNA: TGTGCCAGCCAAGGGGGCGCAACTAATGAAAAACTGTTTTTT

J: TRBJ2-5
size: -
V: TRBV7-8
D: TRBD2
length: 17
CDR3: CASSLGGLTGGSETQYF
DNA: TGTGCCAGCAGCTTAGGCGGACTAACGGGAGGGTCAGAGACCCAGTACTTC

J: TRBJ2-2
size: few
V: TRBV14
D: -
length: 15
CDR3: CASSLDWLNTGELFF
DNA: TGTGCCAGCAGCCTAGACTGGCTGAACACCGGGGAGCTGTTTTTT

J: TRBJ2-3
size: -
V: TRBV28
D: TRBD2
length: 17
CDR3: CASSLSLSGRALDTQYF
DNA: TGTGCCAGCAGTTTATCCCTTAGCGGGAGGGCCTTAGATACGCAGTATTTT

J: TRBJ2-7
size: many
V: TRBV7-9
D: TRBD2
length: 15
CDR3: CASSSRTSGTYEQYF
DNA: TGTGCCAGCAGCTCAAGGACTAGCGGAACCTACGAGCAGTACTTC

J: TRBJ2-7
size: many
V: TRBV6-1
D: -
length: 16
CDR3: CASSPGPTGTFYEQYF
DNA: TGTGCCAGCAGCCCCGGACCGACCGGGACTTTCTACGAGCAGTACTTC

J: TRBJ2-6
size: -
V: TRBV7-2
D: -
length: 15
CDR3: CASSPDGSGANVLTF
DNA: TGTGCCAGCAGCCCGGACGGTTCTGGGGCCAACGTCCTGACTTTC

J: TRBJ2-1
size: many
V: TRBV28
D: -
length: 17
CDR3: CASSFETKFYSYNEQFF
DNA: TGTGCCAGCAGTTTCGAGACCAAATTCTACTCCTACAATGAGCAGTTCTTC

J: TRBJ1-6
size: few
V: TRBV5-1
D: TRBD1
length: 17
CDR3: CASSPKVTGAVNSPLHF
DNA: TGCGCCAGCAGCCCTAAGGTGACAGGGGCGGTTAATTCACCCCTCCACTTT

J: TRBJ2-5
size: many
V: TRBV28
D: -
length: 19
CDR3: CASTSGRSLRVAVKRAQYF
DNA: TGTGCCAGCACCTCCGGACGGAGCTTACGGGTTGCGGTTAAGCGGGCCCAGTACTTC

J: TRBJ2-3
size: many
V: TRBV6-1
D: -
length: 14
CDR3: CASSYASGGRTQYF
DNA: TGTGCCAGCAGTTATGCCTCCGGGGGTAGGACGCAGTATTTT

J: TRBJ2-5
size: many
V: TRBV10-3
D: TRBD1
length: 15
CDR3: CAIAGGIVVGETQYF
DNA: TGTGCCATCGCAGGGGGAATAGTAGTCGGGGAGACCCAGTACTTC

J: TRBJ2-3
size: many
V: TRBV12-3/TRBV12-4
D: -
length: 14
CDR3: CASRDGSSTDTQYF
DNA: TGTGCCAGCAGGGACGGTTCTAGCACAGATACGCAGTATTTT

J: TRBJ1-3
size: -
V: TRBV6-1
D: -
length: 12
CDR3: CASWTDGNTIYF
DNA: TGTGCCAGTTGGACAGATGGAAACACCATATATTTT

J: TRBJ2-3
size: -
V: TRBV7-6
D: -
length: 13
CDR3: CASSEGLPDTQYF
DNA: TGTGCCAGCAGCGAAGGACTACCAGATACGCAGTATTTT

J: TRBJ2-3
size: many
V: TRBV11-3
D: -
length: 17
CDR3: CASSPTGWYPSTDTQYF
DNA: TGTGCCAGCAGCCCGACGGGGTGGTATCCAAGCACAGATACGCAGTATTTT

J: TRBJ2-5
size: many
V: TRBV30
D: -
length: 13
CDR3: CAWSVAGRETQYF
DNA: TGTGCCTGGAGTGTAGCGGGCCGGGAGACCCAGTACTTC

J: TRBJ2-7
size: many
V: TRBV2
D: -
length: 13
CDR3: CASTGQKGYEQYF
DNA: TGTGCCAGCACCGGACAGAAAGGCTACGAGCAGTACTTC

J: TRBJ1-6
size: many
V: TRBV28
D: -
length: 14
CDR3: CASRGTFYNSPLHF
DNA: TGTGCCAGCAGGGGGACATTTTATAATTCACCCCTCCACTTT

J: TRBJ2-2
size: few
V: TRBV20-1
D: TRBD2
length: 18
CDR3: CSARDMGLAGVLTGELFF
DNA: TGCAGTGCTAGAGATATGGGACTAGCGGGAGTCCTCACCGGGGAGCTGTTTTTT

J: TRBJ2-3
size: many
V: TRBV7-3
D: -
length: 15
CDR3: CASSYQDTYTDTQYF
DNA: TGTGCCAGCAGCTATCAGGACACCTACACAGATACGCAGTATTTT

J: TRBJ2-1
size: -
V: TRBV27
D: TRBD2
length: 17
CDR3: CASSSGTSGRFVNEQFF
DNA: TGTGCCAGCAGTTCCGGGACTAGCGGGAGGTTTGTGAATGAGCAGTTCTTC

J: TRBJ2-1
size: few
V: TRBV7-2
D: TRBD1
length: 16
CDR3: CASSIVFGTGYNEQFF
DNA: TGTGCCAGTAGTATAGTCTTCGGGACAGGGTACAATGAGCAGTTCTTC

J: TRBJ2-1
size: once
V: TRBV28
D: TRBD2
length: 16
CDR3: CASRRRLAGVNNEQFF
DNA: TGTGCCAGCAGAAGACGACTAGCGGGAGTGAACAATGAGCAGTTCTTC

J: TRBJ2-7
size: many
V: TRBV11-2
D: -
length: 17
CDR3: CASSSSINRASSYEQYF
DNA: TGTGCCAGCAGCTCATCAATCAACCGGGCGAGCTCCTACGAGCAGTACTTC

J: TRBJ2-7
size: many
V: TRBV7-9
D: TRBD2
length: 16
CDR3: CASSTGLAGGLYEQYF
DNA: TGTGCCAGCAGCACCGGACTAGCGGGAGGGCTCTACGAGCAGTACTTC

J: TRBJ2-1
size: many
V: TRBV6-1
D: TRBD2
length: 16
CDR3: CASSPNRGPQREAQFF
DNA: TGTGCCAGCAGTCCCAACCGGGGGCCACAGCGGGAGGCGCAGTTCTTC

J: TRBJ1-1
size: many
V: TRBV2
D: TRBD1
length: 18
CDR3: CASERDSHVFFMNTEAFF
DNA: TGTGCTTCCGAAAGGGACAGCCACGTTTTCTTCATGAACACTGAAGCTTTCTTT

J: TRBJ2-3
size: many
V: TRBV14
D: -
length: 16
CDR3: CASSQDPGASTDTQYF
DNA: TGTGCCAGCAGCCAAGACCCGGGGGCTAGCACAGATACGCAGTATTTT